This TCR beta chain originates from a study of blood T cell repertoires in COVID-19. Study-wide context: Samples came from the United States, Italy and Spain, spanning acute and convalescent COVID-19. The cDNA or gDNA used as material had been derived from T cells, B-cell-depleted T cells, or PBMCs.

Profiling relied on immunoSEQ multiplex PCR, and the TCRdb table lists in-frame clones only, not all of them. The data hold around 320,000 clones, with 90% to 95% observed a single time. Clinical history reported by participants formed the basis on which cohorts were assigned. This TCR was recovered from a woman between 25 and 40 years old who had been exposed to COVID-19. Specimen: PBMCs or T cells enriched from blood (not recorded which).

CDR3: CASSLGLRGRLGGYTF. CDR3 in DNA: TGTGCCAGCAGCTTAGGACTTAGGGGGCGTCTCGGTGGCTACACCTTC. V is TRBV7-2 and J is TRBJ1-2, with 7 positions matching TRBD1. The length of the CDR3 is 16 residues. In germline, CDR1 is SGHTA, CDR2 FQGNSA. The junction had 12 bases not matched to a gene; V was cut back by 1 base and J by 7 bases. The variable domain in full, completed from reference TRBV7-2 and TRBJ1-2, reads GAGVSQSPSNKVTEKGKDVELRCDPISGHTALYWYRQSLGQGLEFLIYFQGNSAPDKSGLPSDRFSAERTGGSVSTLTIQRTQQEDSAVYLCASSLGLRGRLGGYTFGSGTRLTVV.